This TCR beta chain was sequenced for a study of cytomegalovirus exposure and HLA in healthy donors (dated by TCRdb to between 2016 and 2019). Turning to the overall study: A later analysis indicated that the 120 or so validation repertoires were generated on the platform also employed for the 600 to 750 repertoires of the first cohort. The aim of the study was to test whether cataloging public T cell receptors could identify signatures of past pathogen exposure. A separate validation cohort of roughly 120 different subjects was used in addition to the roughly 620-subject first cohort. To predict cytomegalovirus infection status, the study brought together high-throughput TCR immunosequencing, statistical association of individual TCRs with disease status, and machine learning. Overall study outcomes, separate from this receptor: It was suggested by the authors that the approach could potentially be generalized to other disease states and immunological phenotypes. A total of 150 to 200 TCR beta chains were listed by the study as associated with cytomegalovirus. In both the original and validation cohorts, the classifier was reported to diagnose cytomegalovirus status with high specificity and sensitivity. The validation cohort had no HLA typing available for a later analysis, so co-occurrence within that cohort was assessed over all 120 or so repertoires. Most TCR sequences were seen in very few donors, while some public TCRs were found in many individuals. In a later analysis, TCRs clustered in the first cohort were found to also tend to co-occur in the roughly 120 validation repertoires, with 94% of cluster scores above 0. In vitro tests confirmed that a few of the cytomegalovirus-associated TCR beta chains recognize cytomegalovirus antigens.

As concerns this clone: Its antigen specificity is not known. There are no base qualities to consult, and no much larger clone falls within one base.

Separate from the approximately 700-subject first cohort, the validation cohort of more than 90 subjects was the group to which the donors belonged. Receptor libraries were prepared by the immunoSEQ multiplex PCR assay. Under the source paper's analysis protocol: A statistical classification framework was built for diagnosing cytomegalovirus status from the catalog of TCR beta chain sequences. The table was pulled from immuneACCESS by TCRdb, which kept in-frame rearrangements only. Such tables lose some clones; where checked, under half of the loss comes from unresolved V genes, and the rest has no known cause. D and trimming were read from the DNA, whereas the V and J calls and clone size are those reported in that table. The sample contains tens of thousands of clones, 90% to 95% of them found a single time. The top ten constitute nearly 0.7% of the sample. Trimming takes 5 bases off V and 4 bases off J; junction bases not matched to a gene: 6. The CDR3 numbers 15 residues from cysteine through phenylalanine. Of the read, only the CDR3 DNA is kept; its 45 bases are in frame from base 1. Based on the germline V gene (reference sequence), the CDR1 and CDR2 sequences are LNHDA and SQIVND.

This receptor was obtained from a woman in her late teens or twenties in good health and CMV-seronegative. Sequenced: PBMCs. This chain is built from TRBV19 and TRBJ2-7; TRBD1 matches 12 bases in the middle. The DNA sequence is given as TGTGCCAGTAGTCATCCGGGACAGGGGGCGTACGAGCAGTACTTC. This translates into CASSHPGQGAYEQYF.